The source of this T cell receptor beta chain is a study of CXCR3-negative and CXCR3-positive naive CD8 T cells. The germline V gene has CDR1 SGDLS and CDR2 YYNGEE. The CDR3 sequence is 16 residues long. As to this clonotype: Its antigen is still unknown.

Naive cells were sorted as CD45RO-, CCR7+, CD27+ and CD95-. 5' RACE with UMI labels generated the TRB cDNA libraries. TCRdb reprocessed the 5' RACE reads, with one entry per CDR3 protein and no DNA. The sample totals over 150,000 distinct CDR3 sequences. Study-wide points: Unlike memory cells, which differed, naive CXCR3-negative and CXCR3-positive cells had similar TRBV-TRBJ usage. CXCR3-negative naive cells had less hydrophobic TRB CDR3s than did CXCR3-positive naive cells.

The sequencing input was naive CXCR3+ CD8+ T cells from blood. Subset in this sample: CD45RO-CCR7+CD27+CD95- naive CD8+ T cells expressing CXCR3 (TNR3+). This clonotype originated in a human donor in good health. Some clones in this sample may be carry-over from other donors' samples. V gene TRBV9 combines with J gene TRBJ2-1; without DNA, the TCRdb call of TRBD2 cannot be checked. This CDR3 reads CASSFYTSGIDNEQFF.